This T cell receptor beta chain was obtained from a study of blood T cells in healthy people across ages. This clonotype was detected only a few times. Combining a sample-barcoded 5' primer with a J-beta primer mix, a second PCR ran for about 7 to 11 cycles. Every sample gave at least 2.5 million paired-end reads containing CDR3. One entry per CDR3 protein results from TCRdb running MiXCR on the 5' RACE reads. The sample records about 1 million distinct CDR3 sequences, under 55% being singletons. Aged roughly 6 to 90, donors were systemically healthy Caucasians from Russia. Germline values: CDR1 MNHEY, CDR2 SMNVEV (reference sequence). This CDR3 comprises 17 residues. Trimming removed 8 bases from V and 3 bases from J; junction bases left unmatched: 14.

The specimen sequenced was blood. The genes are TRBV27 and TRBJ2-7; TRBD2 matches at 12 bases. The source is a woman in her sixties or seventies in good health. CDR3 nucleotides: TGTGCCAGCCGACCGCGACTAGCGGGAGCGTTACACTACGAGCAGTACTTC. It specifies CASRPRLAGALHYEQYF.